Listed below are T cell receptor beta chains from one sample, sequenced in a study of patients and donors after allogeneic stem cell transplantation. Each CDR3 protein is one row after TCRdb ran MiXCR on the RT-PCR reads. The sample has roughly 230,000 distinct CDR3 sequences; roughly 14% are singletons. The sequenced sample consisted of blood, either unsorted or a sorted T cell fraction (not recorded which). These receptors all stem from a human donor who was either an allogeneic HSCT recipient or a stem cell or donor lymphocyte infusion donor (not recorded which). It is not recorded whose cells these are; they may come from a transplant donor. CDR3s leave out the opening cysteine and the closing phenylalanine or tryptophan. Each record gives: V gene, J gene, CDR3 protein.

v_call: TRBV7-9; j_call: TRBJ1-2; cdr3_aa: ASSLSGQGSYGYT
v_call: TRBV29-1; j_call: TRBJ1-1; cdr3_aa: SARIGARNTEAF
v_call: TRBV2; j_call: TRBJ1-5; cdr3_aa: ASRLGHSNQPQH
v_call: TRBV7-3; j_call: TRBJ1-2; cdr3_aa: ASSLTPQGGGYT
v_call: TRBV7-9; j_call: TRBJ2-3; cdr3_aa: ASAPILDTQY
v_call: TRBV4-2; j_call: TRBJ2-3; cdr3_aa: ASSQGDEHTDTQY
v_call: TRBV6-1; j_call: TRBJ2-7; cdr3_aa: ASRPAGQGFEQY
v_call: TRBV11-3; j_call: TRBJ2-7; cdr3_aa: ASSLESGLGYEQY
v_call: TRBV20-1; j_call: TRBJ2-7; cdr3_aa: SARGDREGSSEQY
v_call: TRBV9; j_call: TRBJ2-7; cdr3_aa: ASSPRDGRGNTYEQY
v_call: TRBV25-1; j_call: TRBJ2-2; cdr3_aa: ASSDRVYGTGELF
v_call: TRBV20-1; j_call: TRBJ1-2; cdr3_aa: SAQTGAGYT
v_call: TRBV4-1; j_call: TRBJ2-3; cdr3_aa: ASSQPVRTDTQY
v_call: TRBV27; j_call: TRBJ2-1; cdr3_aa: ASRLRDRGYNEQF
v_call: TRBV6-2/TRBV6-3; j_call: TRBJ2-3; cdr3_aa: ASSPLGLDTQY
v_call: TRBV5-8; j_call: TRBJ2-2; cdr3_aa: ASSFSGGRTGELF
v_call: TRBV11-1; j_call: TRBJ1-2; cdr3_aa: ASSFAPLGQGANYGYT
v_call: TRBV29-1; j_call: TRBJ2-1; cdr3_aa: SAASGSYNEQF
v_call: TRBV2; j_call: TRBJ1-2; cdr3_aa: ASSGDYGYT
v_call: TRBV5-1; j_call: TRBJ1-6; cdr3_aa: ASAPGQDYSPLH
v_call: TRBV6-1; j_call: TRBJ1-5; cdr3_aa: ASKQGDVRNQPQH
v_call: TRBV5-1; j_call: TRBJ2-7; cdr3_aa: ASSLPAGDSSEQY
v_call: TRBV9; j_call: TRBJ1-6; cdr3_aa: ASSARGTGENSPLH
v_call: TRBV4-2; j_call: TRBJ1-2; cdr3_aa: ASSQDILSTKL
v_call: TRBV12-3/TRBV12-4; j_call: TRBJ2-3; cdr3_aa: ASSLEIADTQY
v_call: TRBV3-1; j_call: TRBJ1-1; cdr3_aa: ASRGQVGAF
v_call: TRBV6-1; j_call: TRBJ1-2; cdr3_aa: ASSRRDTHRDDGYT
v_call: TRBV20-1; j_call: TRBJ1-5; cdr3_aa: SARATSVEGPQH
v_call: TRBV9; j_call: TRBJ1-4; cdr3_aa: ASSAPRGKTNEKLF
v_call: TRBV6-1; j_call: TRBJ2-2; cdr3_aa: ASSVALNTGELF
v_call: TRBV6-1; j_call: TRBJ1-1; cdr3_aa: ASRPIGQGATEAF
v_call: TRBV19; j_call: TRBJ2-1; cdr3_aa: ASQPSGSDYNEQF
v_call: TRBV21-1; j_call: TRBJ2-5; cdr3_aa: ASSKGFASGIEETQY
v_call: TRBV27; j_call: TRBJ2-7; cdr3_aa: ASSFPGLAGTYEQY
v_call: TRBV12-3/TRBV12-4; j_call: TRBJ1-1; cdr3_aa: ASSLYGRLNTEAF
v_call: TRBV5-1; j_call: TRBJ2-5; cdr3_aa: ASSSRQGIEETQY
v_call: TRBV11-2; j_call: TRBJ2-1; cdr3_aa: ASSFRSRRTYNEQF
v_call: TRBV7-7; j_call: TRBJ2-7; cdr3_aa: ASSSGLGAGEQY
v_call: TRBV5-1; j_call: TRBJ2-1; cdr3_aa: ASSLGLAARPRNEQF
v_call: TRBV20-1; j_call: TRBJ1-1; cdr3_aa: SAQDRGAEAF
v_call: TRBV12-3/TRBV12-4; j_call: TRBJ1-1; cdr3_aa: ASSPQGQLNTEAF
v_call: TRBV6-1; j_call: TRBJ2-5; cdr3_aa: ASGTAGLTQY